In its sample, the clone carrying this T cell receptor beta chain was seen once. Its specificity is unknown. The CDR3 extends over 15 amino acids. Germline assignment: CDR1 GTSNPN and CDR2 SVGIG (reference sequence). The V segment lost 3 bases and the J segment 2 bases; nucleotides outside the gene matches: 6. These data are taken from a study of cytomegalovirus exposure and HLA in healthy donors. On the study more broadly: Falling in the Caucasian-associated ancestry cluster were approximately 84% of 398 genotyped donors.

General observations from the study: HLA alleles were associated with around 17,000 TCR beta sequences in a later analysis at 0.05 false discovery rate. There were some public TCRs occurring in many donors, but most TCR sequences were rare.

Researchers ran the PCR with 60 Vbeta and 13 Jbeta primers. Profiled with immunoSEQ multiplex PCR; TCRdb holds only in-frame clones, not every one. This sample has 100,000 to 150,000 clones; roughly 78% occur once, and the top ten carry roughly 9.6%. The source is a man aged 25 to 45 in good health and CMV-seropositive. The rearrangement links TRBV30 to TRBJ1-5; 8 bases align to TRBD1. The sequencing sample was made of PBMCs. Here the CDR3 reads CAWREAGQGNQPQHF. The DNA for the CDR3 is TGTGCCTGGAGAGAGGCGGGACAGGGCAATCAGCCCCAGCATTTT.